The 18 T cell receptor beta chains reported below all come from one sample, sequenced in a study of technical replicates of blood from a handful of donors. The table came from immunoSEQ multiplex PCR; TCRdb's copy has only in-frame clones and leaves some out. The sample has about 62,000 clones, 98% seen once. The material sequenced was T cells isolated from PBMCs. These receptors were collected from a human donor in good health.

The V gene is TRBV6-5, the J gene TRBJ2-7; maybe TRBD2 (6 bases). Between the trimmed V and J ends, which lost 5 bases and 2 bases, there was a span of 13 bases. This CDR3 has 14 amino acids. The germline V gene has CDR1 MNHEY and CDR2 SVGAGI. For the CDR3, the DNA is TGTGCCAGCAGTACCCCGGGAGAGACCTACGAGCAGTACTTC. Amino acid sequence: CASSTPGETYEQYF.

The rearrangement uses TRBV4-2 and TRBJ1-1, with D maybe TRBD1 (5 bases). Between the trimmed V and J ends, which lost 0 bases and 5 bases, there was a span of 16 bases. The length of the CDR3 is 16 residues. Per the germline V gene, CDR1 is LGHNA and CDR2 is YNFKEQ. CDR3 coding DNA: TGTGCCAGCAGCCAAGATCAGGCAGGGCACCGGACTGAAGCTTTCTTT. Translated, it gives CASSQDQAGHRTEAFF.

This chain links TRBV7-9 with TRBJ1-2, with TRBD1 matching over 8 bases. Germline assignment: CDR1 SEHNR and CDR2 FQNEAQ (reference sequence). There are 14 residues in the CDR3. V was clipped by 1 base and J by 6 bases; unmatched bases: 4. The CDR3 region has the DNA TGTGCCAGCAGCTTAGGGCAGGGGGCTGATGGCTACACCTTC. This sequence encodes CASSLGQGADGYTF.

For the CDR3, the DNA is TGCAGCGTCGGACAGGGGAGGGAGACCCAGTACTTC. It encodes CSVGQGRETQYF. V usage is TRBV29-1 and J usage is TRBJ2-5; the match to TRBD1 covers 9 bases. The CDR3 is made up of 12 amino acids. CDR1 is SQVTM and CDR2 is ANQGSEA in the germline V gene. J gave up 5 bases and V 6 bases, and 4 bases lay outside the gene matches.

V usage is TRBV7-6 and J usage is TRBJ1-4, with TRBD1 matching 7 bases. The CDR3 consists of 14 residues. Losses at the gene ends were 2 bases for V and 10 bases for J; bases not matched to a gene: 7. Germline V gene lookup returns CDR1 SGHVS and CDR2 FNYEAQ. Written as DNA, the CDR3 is TGTGCCAGCAGCTTAAAGGTTTCAGGGGGAAAACTGTTTTTT. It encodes CASSLKVSGGKLFF.

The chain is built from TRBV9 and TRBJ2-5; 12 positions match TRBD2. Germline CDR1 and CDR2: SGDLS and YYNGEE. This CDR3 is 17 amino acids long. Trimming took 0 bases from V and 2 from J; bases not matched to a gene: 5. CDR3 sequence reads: CASSVGTSGASQETQYF. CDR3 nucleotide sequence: TGTGCCAGCAGCGTAGGGACTAGCGGGGCCTCGCAAGAGACCCAGTACTTC.

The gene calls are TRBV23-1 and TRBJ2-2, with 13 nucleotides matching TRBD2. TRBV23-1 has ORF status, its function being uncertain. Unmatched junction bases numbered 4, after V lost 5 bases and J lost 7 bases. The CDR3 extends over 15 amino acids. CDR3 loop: CASSRTSGGSGELFF. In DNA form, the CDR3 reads TGCGCCAGCAGTAGGACTAGCGGGGGAAGCGGGGAGCTGTTTTTT.

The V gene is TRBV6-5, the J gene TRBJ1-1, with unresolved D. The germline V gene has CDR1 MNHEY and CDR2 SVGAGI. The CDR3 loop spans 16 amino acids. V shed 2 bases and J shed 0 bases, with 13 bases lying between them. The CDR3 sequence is CASSYNPGKMNTEAFF. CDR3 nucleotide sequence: TGTGCCAGCAGTTACAATCCGGGGAAAATGAACACTGAAGCTTTCTTT.

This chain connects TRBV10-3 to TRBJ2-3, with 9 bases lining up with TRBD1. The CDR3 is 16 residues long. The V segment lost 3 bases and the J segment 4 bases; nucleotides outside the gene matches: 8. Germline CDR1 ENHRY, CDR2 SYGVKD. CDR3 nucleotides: TGTGCCATCAGTGAACCGGACAGGGGTCTTGCAGATACGCAGTATTTT. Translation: CAISEPDRGLADTQYF.

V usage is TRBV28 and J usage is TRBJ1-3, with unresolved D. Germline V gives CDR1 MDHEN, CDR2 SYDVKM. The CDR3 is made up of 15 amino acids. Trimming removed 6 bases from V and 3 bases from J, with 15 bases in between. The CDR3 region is CASSRKPTGGNTIYF. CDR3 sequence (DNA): TGTGCCAGCAGCCGGAAGCCGACGGGTGGAAACACCATATATTTT.

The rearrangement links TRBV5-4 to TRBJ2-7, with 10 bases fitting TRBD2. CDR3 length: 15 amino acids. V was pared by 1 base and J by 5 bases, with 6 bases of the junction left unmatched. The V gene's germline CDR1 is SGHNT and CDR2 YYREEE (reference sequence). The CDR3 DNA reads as TGTGCCAGCAGCTTGATGGGGACTAGCGTCGACGAGCAGTACTTC. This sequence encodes CASSLMGTSVDEQYF.

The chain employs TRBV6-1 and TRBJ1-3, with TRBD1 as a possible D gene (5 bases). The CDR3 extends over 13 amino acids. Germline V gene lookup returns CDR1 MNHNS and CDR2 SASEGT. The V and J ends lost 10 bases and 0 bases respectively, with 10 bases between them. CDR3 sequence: CATRVSSGNTIYF. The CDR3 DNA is TGTGCCACCAGGGTGAGCTCTGGAAACACCATATATTTT.

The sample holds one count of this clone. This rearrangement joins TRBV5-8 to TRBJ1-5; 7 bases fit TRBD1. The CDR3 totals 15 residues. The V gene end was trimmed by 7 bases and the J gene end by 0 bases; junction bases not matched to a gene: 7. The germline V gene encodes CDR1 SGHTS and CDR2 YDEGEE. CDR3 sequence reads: CASGLGQFSNQPQHF. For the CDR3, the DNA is TGTGCCAGCGGATTGGGACAGTTTAGCAATCAGCCCCAGCATTTT.

CDR3 amino acids: CASSNPKAGVYNEQFF. The CDR3 region has the DNA TGTGCCAGCAGTAACCCCAAAGCGGGGGTGTACAATGAGCAGTTCTTC. This chain joins TRBV25-1 and TRBJ2-1, with 8 bases that match TRBD2. There are 16 residues in the CDR3. Trimming cost V 5 bases and J 4 bases; bases outside gene matches: 10. Germline assignment: CDR1 MGHDK and CDR2 SYGVNS.

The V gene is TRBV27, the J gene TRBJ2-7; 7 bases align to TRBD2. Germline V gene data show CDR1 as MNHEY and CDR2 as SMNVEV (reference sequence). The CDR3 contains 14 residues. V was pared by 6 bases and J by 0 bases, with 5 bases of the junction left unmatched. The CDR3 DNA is TGTGCCAGCAGGGTAGCGGGTTTCTCCTACGAGCAGTACTTC. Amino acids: CASRVAGFSYEQYF.

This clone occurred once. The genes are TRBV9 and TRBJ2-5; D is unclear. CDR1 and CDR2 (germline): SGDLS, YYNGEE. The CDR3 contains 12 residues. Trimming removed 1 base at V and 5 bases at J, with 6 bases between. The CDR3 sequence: CASSVSSETQYF. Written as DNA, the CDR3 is TGTGCCAGCAGCGTATCTTCGGAGACCCAGTACTTC.

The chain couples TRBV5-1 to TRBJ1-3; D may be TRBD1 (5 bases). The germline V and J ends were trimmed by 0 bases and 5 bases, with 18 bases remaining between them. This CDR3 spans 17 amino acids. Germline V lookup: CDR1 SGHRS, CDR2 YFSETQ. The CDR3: CASSLVPSEGRRNTIYF. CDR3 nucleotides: TGCGCCAGCAGCTTGGTCCCCTCGGAGGGACGAAGAAACACCATATATTTT.

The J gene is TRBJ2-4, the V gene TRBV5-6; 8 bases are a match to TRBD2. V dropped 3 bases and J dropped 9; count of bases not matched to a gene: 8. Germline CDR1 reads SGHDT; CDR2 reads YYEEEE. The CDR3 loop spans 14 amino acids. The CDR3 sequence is CASSSTGGVGIQYF. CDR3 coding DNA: TGTGCCAGCAGCTCTACCGGGGGGGTTGGCATTCAGTACTTC. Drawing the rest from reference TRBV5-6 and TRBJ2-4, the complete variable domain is DAGVTQSPTHLIKTRGQQVTLRCSPKSGHDTVSWYQQALGQGPQFIFQYYEEEERQRGNFPDRFSGHQFPNYSSELNVNALLLGDSALYLCASSSTGGVGIQYFGAGTRLSVL.